This T cell receptor beta chain emerged from a study of shared clonotypes between healthy human individuals. TCRdb's table, derived via immunoSEQ multiplex PCR, lists solely in-frame clones and lacks some. The sample gives approximately 1,000,000 clones, 75% to 80% of which show up once; roughly 0.56% is in the top ten. CDR3 length: 12 amino acids. The germline gives CDR1 SGHKS, CDR2 YYEKEE (reference sequence). Between the trimmed V and J ends, which lost 3 bases and 6 bases, there was a span of 10 bases. Negatively enriched CD4+ T cells were divided by CD45RA into naive and memory. The rearrangement uses TRBV5-5 and TRBJ2-7, with a tentative D call TRBD1 (5 bases). The receptor was isolated from a man between 18 and 35 years old in good health. Some clones in this sample may be carry-over from other donors' samples. Sequenced input: memory CD4+ T cells from PBMCs. This sample's subset: CD45RA-negative fraction. Here the CDR3 reads CASSSWGGEQYF. The CDR3 coding sequence is TGTGCCAGCAGCTCCTGGGGCGGCGAGCAGTACTTC.